This TCR beta chain stems from a study of immune evolution from preneoplasia to lung adenocarcinoma. Study context: HLA loss of heterozygosity: over 5.5% AIS, less than 18% MIA, more than 25% ADC, none AAH.

Patients had resection in Japan or China between about 2014 and 2017. Worth noting for this clone: What it binds is unknown.

Using immunoSEQ multiplex PCR, the repertoire was profiled, and TCRdb retains in-frame clones only, with some absent. The profile shows 7,500 to 9,500 clones, roughly 80% of them singletons. General study points: Clonality was highest in normal lung, lower in later-stage lesions apparently.

The CDR3 spans 15 residues. V lost 0 bases and J lost 8, with 15 bases in between. Germline assignment: CDR1 SGDLS and CDR2 YYNGEE. The sample consisted of FFPE invasive lung adenocarcinoma tissue. This sequence was found in a person aged 50-69 years with lung adenocarcinoma. The chain employs TRBV9 and TRBJ2-1; TRBD1 might be the D (6 bases). CDR3 residues: CASSVGWGRSDEQFF. For the CDR3, the DNA is TGTGCCAGCAGCGTAGGGTGGGGGCGGTCGGATGAGCAGTTCTTC.